Included here is one T cell receptor beta chain sequence, with context. The antigen it binds to is not known. Base qualities are missing; no much larger clone stands one base away. Preparation of the library involved the immunoSEQ multiplex PCR assay. The multiplex PCR relied on a mix of 60 forward primers for TCR Vbeta segments and 13 reverse primers for TCR Jbeta segments. A multiplex PCR assay on genomic DNA amplified the CDR3 region of rearranged TCR beta genes. Amplified TCR beta libraries were sequenced as 87-base-pair reads on the Illumina HiSeq System. Processing in the source paper ran as follows. In a later analysis, about 80 million unique TCR beta chains were counted across the 500 to 700 repertoires, and around 10 million of these chains were shared by at least two donors. Raw reads were error-corrected and collapsed into unique sequences with a nearest-neighbor algorithm that merged closely related sequences to remove PCR and sequencing errors. V, D and J gene segments were assigned by aligning CDR3 sequences to IMGT reference sequences. Each retained sequence needed at least a six-nucleotide match to both a V gene segment and a J gene segment. Rearrangements were called productive when the CDR3 lacked stop codons and stayed in frame with V and J; all others were non-productive. Following IMGT convention, CDR3 was defined as the stretch from the second conserved V-encoded cysteine to the conserved J-encoded phenylalanine. The earlier analysis of 500 to 600 of the donors excluded sequences that lacked an unambiguous match to a single V gene segment. In an earlier analysis of several hundred of the donors, V segments were called functional above 56.7% productive rearrangements and were called segregating when the between-donor standard deviation exceeded 5%. A statistical classification framework was built for diagnosing cytomegalovirus status from the catalog of TCR beta chain sequences. V and J gene assignment, in a later analysis, came from comparing TCR nucleotide sequences with IMGT/GENE-DB human TR gene sequences. A later analysis assigned CDR3 sequences and most-parsimonious VDJ recombination scenarios with the TCRdist pipeline. In a later analysis, every TCR beta chain was defined by the combination of its CDR3 amino acid sequence and its V-gene family, and reads without a unique V-gene family were dropped. As a way to deal with suspected cross-contamination and a sequencing artifact, a later analysis dropped hundreds of nucleotide sequences that were highly shared and had low generation probability. In a later analysis, a clonal expansion index was calculated for each public chain from normalized within-repertoire ranks of inferred template counts. In a later analysis, generation probabilities were computed with a VDJ recombination model fitted to out-of-frame rearrangements, and the resulting probabilities were checked against IGoR. In a later analysis, hypergeometric tests were used to score TCR-TCR, TCR-HLA and TCR-CMV co-occurrence, with a repertoire-size bias correction applied to TCR pairs. A later analysis estimated false discovery rates by permuting HLA or CMV assignments 20 times. In a later analysis, co-occurring TCRs were grouped using DBSCAN, and TCRdist sequence similarity was added for clustering within HLA-allele-positive subsets. Repertoires with fewer than 30,000 or more than 120,000 public chains, plus five repertoires with anomalous nucleotide sharing, were excluded from co-occurrence clustering. TCRdb took this table from immuneACCESS and kept in-frame rearrangements with V and J called. Such tables lack part of the clones; where checked against another copy, unresolved V genes explain under half of the gap, and the rest is unexplained. That table is the source of V, J and clone size, and D and trimming were worked out from the DNA. The sample yields about 150,000 clones; 55% to 80% were counted once. Clones ranked in the top ten supply about 2.6% of the sample.

The sample belongs to a study of cytomegalovirus exposure and HLA in healthy donors (dated by TCRdb to the late 2010s). Some background on the complete study: In an earlier analysis of some 610 of the donors, 276 Gb of sequence data and 90 million to 120 million unique TCR beta sequences from 150 million to 200 million T cells were reported. About 280 gigabases of sequencing data and around 80 million unique TCR sequences made up an early release that covered over 550 HLA-typed donors. The genetic ancestry cluster associated with self-reported Caucasian donors included 65% to 90% of the 300 to 450 genotyped donors. The aim of the study was to test whether cataloging public T cell receptors could identify signatures of past pathogen exposure. The study profiled the T cell repertoires of hundreds of subjects by immunosequencing and related them to cytomegalovirus serostatus. In addition to the first cohort of 500 to 850 subjects, a separate validation cohort of over 90 different subjects was used. The study combined high-throughput TCR immunosequencing, statistical association of individual TCRs with disease status, and machine learning to predict cytomegalovirus infection status. A later analysis re-examined previously published TCR beta repertoires from around 670 donors and added high-resolution HLA genotyping to investigate patterns of TCR occurrence. Rather than using new phenotypic data, the later analysis identified candidate immune exposures from TCR beta sequences and from how often those sequences occurred across donors. In an earlier analysis of 550 to 700 of the donors, high-throughput TCR beta sequencing was used to judge whether each TCR beta V gene segment behaved as functional or pseudogenic. Donor age, sex, ethnicity and CMV serostatus were compiled together with the repertoire data. In a later genetic analysis, genome-wide SNP genotypes for about 55% of the 666 donors were used, and that subset was treated as a discovery cohort. All discovery cohort repertoires had been generated using a single sequencing platform. Class I and class II HLA loci were covered by the typing at four-digit resolution. The number of donors typed differed by locus, with about 629-630 for A, B, C, DRB1 and DQB1, about 500 for DQA1, over 600 for DPA1, and approximately 470 for DPB1. Four or five DR-DQ haplotypes were handled as single units for association and clustering, since linkage in the cohort was strong. Among 350 to 400 genotyped donors of the cohort, an average of 235,054 unique TCR beta nucleotide sequences were sequenced per donor, roughly a sixth of them non-productive.

The research as a whole found: Because some donors lacked HLA typing at each locus, the association tests relied only on the typed subset. A later analysis associated 15,000 or so TCR beta sequences with specific HLA alleles at a false discovery rate of 0.05. Broadly in line with IMGT annotations, most TCR beta V segments showed up in productive rearrangements about 87% or about 30% of the time in an earlier analysis of a few hundred of the donors. According to a later analysis, TCR association rates differed among HLA loci, with DRB1 alleles showing the most associated TCRs and HLA-C alleles showing the fewest. Immune exposure information for the cohort was limited to CMV serostatus. A cluster of highly shared sequence variants was judged likely to represent a technical artifact of the sequencing pipeline. Correlated functional status among segregating V segments might be attributable to linkage disequilibrium, but an unknown experimental factor could not be ruled out. The study listed over 150 TCR beta chains as associated with cytomegalovirus. The earlier analysis of around 600 of the donors excluded roughly 17 rarely observed V segments, including chromosome 9 orphons, because counts were too low. V-gene and J-gene trimming of TCR beta chains was associated with a missense DCLRE1C variant in a later genetic analysis, and the association was replicated in an independent cohort. Compared with the roughly 600-donor mean, donors in an Asian-associated ancestry cluster had fewer N-insertions in productive TCRs, according to a later genetic analysis. Presence/absence analyses assumed roughly uniform sequencing depth across donors, an assumption that may not hold. According to a later analysis, most CMV-associated TCR beta chains appeared to be HLA-restricted, and the HLA associations seemed to be driven largely by CMV exposure. In a later analysis, HLA-associated TCR beta chains showed more clonal expansion and lower generation probabilities than non-associated chains that were equally common. When HLA alleles, especially DR and DQ, strongly co-occurred, TCR associations were difficult to assign to individual alleles. The authors suggested that the approach could potentially be extended to other disease states and immunological phenotypes. Most TCR sequences were observed very rarely across donors, whereas some public TCRs were present in many individuals. In vitro tests confirmed that a few of the cytomegalovirus-associated TCR beta chains recognize cytomegalovirus antigens. This cohort had only TCR beta chains sequenced, and the lack of alpha or paired-chain data limited which features could be detected. According to a later analysis, parvovirus B19, influenza, CMV and Epstein-Barr virus appeared linked to several top co-occurrence clusters. Some IMGT-functional V segments, including TRBV6-2 and TRBV6-3, could not be distinguished by the 87-base-pair reads and were therefore excluded. A further reported finding was that TCR beta sequences accurately predicted the HLA-A and HLA-B alleles for most subjects in the first cohort. The classifier was reported to diagnose cytomegalovirus status with high specificity and sensitivity in both the original and validation cohorts.

The V end gives up 7 bases and the J end 5 bases, leaving 13 bases in the junction not matched to a gene. Per the germline V gene, MDHEN is the CDR1 and SYDVKM is the CDR2. Spanning cysteine to phenylalanine, the CDR3 consists of 15 amino acids. Only the CDR3 part of the read is kept: 45 bases, read in frame from the first base. The cohort consisted of approximately 690 healthy bone marrow donors. Cohort members were all nominally healthy when sampled, although unrecorded immune exposures were likely present. The donor was CMV seronegative and was included in the group of a few hundred seronegative cohort members. A peripheral blood sample was provided by each donor, and peripheral blood mononuclear cells were used for TCR beta sequencing. The Qiagen DNeasy Blood Extraction Kit was used to extract genomic DNA from the blood cell samples.

This receptor was identified in a woman in her thirties or forties in good health and CMV-seronegative. Material: PBMCs. The chain is encoded by TRBV28 joined to TRBJ1-2, with 7 junctional bases fitting TRBD1. The CDR3 sequence is CASKPAGTEQYGYTF. The DNA reads TGTGCCAGCAAGCCCGCCGGGACAGAGCAATATGGCTACACCTTC.